Following are 13 T cell receptor beta chains from one sample sequenced in a study of cytomegalovirus exposure and HLA in healthy donors (dated 2017 in TCRdb). The protocol used for the library was the immunoSEQ multiplex PCR assay. Here the immuneACCESS table is served through TCRdb, limited to in-frame sequences with V and J called. Missing clones are a known gap in these copies; in checked studies unresolved V genes cover under half, and the rest lacks a known reason. Recorded for this sample are over 85,000 clones; 85% to 90% of them occurred a single time. 1.4% of the sample comes from the top ten. The specimen was PBMCs. The receptors were gathered from a woman aged 30 to 39 in good health and CMV-seropositive.

The gene calls are TRBV13 and TRBJ1-4; D possibly corresponds to TRBD1 (6 bases). The germline V gene encodes CDR1 PRHDT and CDR2 FYEKMQ (reference sequence). Trimming took 3 bases from V and 6 from J, leaving 14 bases between them. The CDR3 is 15 amino acids. In DNA, the CDR3 is TGTGCCAGCAGCTTTCGGGGGGCCCGGCATGAAAAACTGTTTTTT. It translates to CASSFRGARHEKLFF.

V and J are TRBV29-1 and TRBJ1-1; possibly TRBD1 for D (5 bases). The CDR3 runs 13 residues. CDR1 SQVTM and CDR2 ANQGSEA come from the germline V gene. Deletions cut 0 bases from V and 1 base from J, with 6 bases between. CDR3 protein: CSVEDRGNTEAFF. The CDR3 coding sequence is TGCAGCGTTGAAGATAGGGGGAACACTGAAGCTTTCTTT.

The J gene is TRBJ2-7, the V gene TRBV5-1; D may be TRBD1 (5 bases). This CDR3 comprises 15 residues. Trimming left V 4 bases short and J 0 bases short, with 14 bases between. Germline V gene lookup returns CDR1 SGHRS and CDR2 YFSETQ. CDR3 residues: CASSPPRGSSYEQYF. The CDR3 DNA follows: TGCGCCAGCAGCCCACCTAGGGGTAGCTCCTACGAGCAGTACTTC.

The chain couples TRBV2 to TRBJ2-5, with TRBD2 matching over 13 bases. V dropped 3 bases and J dropped 5; count of bases not matched to a gene: 6. The CDR3 consists of 16 residues. Germline V gene sequence: CDR1 SNHLY, CDR2 FYNNEI. This CDR3 is CASSEGLAGNRETQYF. Written as DNA, the CDR3 is TGTGCCAGCAGTGAGGGACTAGCGGGGAATAGGGAGACCCAGTACTTC.

J is TRBJ2-7 and V is TRBV4-2; TRBD2 agrees at 12 bases. After removal of 4 bases from V and 4 bases from J, the junction contained 5 bases not matched to a gene. CDR1 is LGHNA and CDR2 is YNFKEQ in the germline V gene. There are 15 residues in the CDR3. The CDR3 DNA is TGTGCCAGCAGCCCCCGACTAGCGGGGGAGTACGAGCAGTACTTC. Translating gives CASSPRLAGEYEQYF.

The chain combines TRBV6-5 with TRBJ2-5; 7 bases align to TRBD2. This CDR3 spans 16 amino acids. Losses at the gene ends were 4 bases for V and 5 bases for J; bases not matched to a gene: 13. CDR1 and CDR2 (germline): MNHEY, SVGAGI. The CDR3 loop reads CASSSPSTSRGETQYF. The CDR3 nucleotides are TGTGCCAGCAGTTCACCTTCGACTAGCCGGGGGGAGACCCAGTACTTC.

The count of this clone is one. The V gene is TRBV6-4, the J gene TRBJ2-1; possible D gene TRBD1, 6 bases. This CDR3 comprises 15 residues. Trimming removed 2 bases from V and 6 bases from J, with 14 bases in between. Germline CDR1 is MRHNA and CDR2 is SNTAGT. CDR3 DNA: TGTGCCAGCAGTGACCTAGGGGGTGCGGGCAATGAGCAGTTCTTC. Translating it yields CASSDLGGAGNEQFF.

This clone has just one count. The chain employs TRBV23-1 and TRBJ1-1, with no clear D. TRBV23-1 is an ORF for which the function is uncertain. The CDR3 runs 15 residues. V dropped 6 bases and J dropped 3 bases, with 17 bases sitting between them. The CDR3 spells CASSPGARGDTEAFF. DNA for the CDR3: TGCGCCAGCAGCCCCGGCGCCCGAGGAGACACTGAAGCTTTCTTT.

J is TRBJ1-2 and V is TRBV4-1; D remains unclear. From germline, CDR1 is MGHRA and CDR2 YSYEKL. Deletions cut 0 bases from V and 5 bases from J, with 13 bases between. The CDR3 runs to 15 residues. As DNA, the CDR3 is TGCGCCAGCAGCCAAGAACCAGCTACGGGGTATGGCTACACCTTC. The encoded protein is CASSQEPATGYGYTF.

The V gene is TRBV9, the J gene TRBJ2-1, with D perhaps TRBD1 (7 bases). This CDR3 region has 14 residues. Germline V gene sequence: CDR1 SGDLS, CDR2 YYNGEE. Trimming removed 2 bases from V and 10 bases from J, with 16 bases in between. CDR3 region: CASSVAPRGREQFF. The CDR3 region has the DNA TGTGCCAGCAGCGTGGCCCCCAGGGGGAGGGAGCAGTTCTTC. Together with reference TRBV9 and TRBJ2-1, the CDR3 gives the full variable domain: DSGVTQTPKHLITATGQRVTLRCSPRSGDLSVYWYQQSLDQGLQFLIQYYNGEERAKGNILERFSAQQFPDLHSELNLSSLELGDSALYFCASSVAPRGREQFFGPGTRLTVL.

The chain links TRBV7-2 to TRBJ2-7; 7 bases align to TRBD2. Trimming took 5 bases from V and 3 from J; bases not matched to a gene: 4. The CDR3 loop spans 13 amino acids. Germline V gives CDR1 SGHTA, CDR2 FQGNSA. This chain's CDR3 is CASSLGGGYEQYF. The CDR3 region has the DNA TGTGCCAGCAGCCTCGGCGGGGGCTACGAGCAGTACTTC. Full variable domain (rest looked up from reference TRBV7-2 and TRBJ2-7): GAGVSQSPSNKVTEKGKDVELRCDPISGHTALYWYRQSLGQGLEFLIYFQGNSAPDKSGLPSDRFSAERTGGSVSTLTIQRTQQEDSAVYLCASSLGGGYEQYFGPGTRLTVT.

V gene TRBV25-1 combines with J gene TRBJ1-2; the match to TRBD1 covers 7 bases. The V segment lost 6 bases and the J segment 4 bases; nucleotides outside the gene matches: 5. Germline assignment: CDR1 MGHDK and CDR2 SYGVNS. The CDR3 runs to 13 residues. The CDR3 spells CASSGTETYGYTF. CDR3 DNA sequence: TGTGCCAGCAGCGGGACAGAGACCTATGGCTACACCTTC.

Of note for this clone: The junction differs from germline at one of its ends, possibly a read error. The V call is TRBV5-6, the J call TRBJ2-7; 10 bases align to TRBD2. Germline V lookup: CDR1 SGHDT, CDR2 YYEEEE. This CDR3 has 12 amino acids. CDR3 DNA: TGTGCCAGCAGCTTGCTAGCGGGGGACCTGGACTTC. Translated: CASSLLAGDLDF. Combining the CDR3 with reference TRBV5-6 and TRBJ2-7 gives the whole variable domain DAGVTQSPTHLIKTRGQQVTLRCSPKSGHDTVSWYQQALGQGPQFIFQYYEEEERQRGNFPDRFSGHQFPNYSSELNVNALLLGDSALYLCASSLLAGDLDFGPGTRLTVT.